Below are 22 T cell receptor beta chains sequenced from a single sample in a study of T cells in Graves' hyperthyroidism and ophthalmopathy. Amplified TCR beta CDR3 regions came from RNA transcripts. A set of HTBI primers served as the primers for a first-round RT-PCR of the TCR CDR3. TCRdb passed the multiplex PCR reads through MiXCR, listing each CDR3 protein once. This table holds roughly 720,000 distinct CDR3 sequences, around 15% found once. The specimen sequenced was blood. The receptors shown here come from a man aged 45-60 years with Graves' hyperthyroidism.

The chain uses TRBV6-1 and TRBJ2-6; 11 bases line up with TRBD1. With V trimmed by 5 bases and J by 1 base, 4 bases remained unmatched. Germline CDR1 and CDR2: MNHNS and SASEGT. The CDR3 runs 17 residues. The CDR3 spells CASSRTGGRSGANVLTF. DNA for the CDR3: TGTGCCAGCAGTCGGACAGGGGGCCGATCTGGGGCCAACGTCCTGACTTTC.

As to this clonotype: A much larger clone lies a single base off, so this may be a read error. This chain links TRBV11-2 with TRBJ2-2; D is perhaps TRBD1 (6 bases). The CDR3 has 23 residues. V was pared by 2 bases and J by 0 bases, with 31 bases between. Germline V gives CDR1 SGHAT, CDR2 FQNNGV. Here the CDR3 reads CASSLPPTTGMARVRANTGELFF. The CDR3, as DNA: TGTGCCAGCAGCTTACCCCCCACAACAGGGATGGCGCGGGTGCGGGCGAACACCGGGGAGCTGTTTTTT.

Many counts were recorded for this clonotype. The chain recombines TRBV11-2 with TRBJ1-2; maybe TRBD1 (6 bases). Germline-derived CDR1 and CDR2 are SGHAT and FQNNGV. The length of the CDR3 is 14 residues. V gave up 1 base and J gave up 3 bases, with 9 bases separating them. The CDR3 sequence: CASSLVAGDYGYTF. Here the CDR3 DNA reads TGTGCCAGCAGCTTAGTTGCAGGGGACTATGGCTACACCTTC.

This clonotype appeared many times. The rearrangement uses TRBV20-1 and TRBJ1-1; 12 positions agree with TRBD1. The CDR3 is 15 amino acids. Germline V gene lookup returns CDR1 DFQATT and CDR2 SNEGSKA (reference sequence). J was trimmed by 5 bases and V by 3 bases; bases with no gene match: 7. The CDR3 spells CSARGQGASNTEAFF. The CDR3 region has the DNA TGCAGTGCTAGGGGACAGGGGGCGTCCAATACTGAAGCTTTCTTT.

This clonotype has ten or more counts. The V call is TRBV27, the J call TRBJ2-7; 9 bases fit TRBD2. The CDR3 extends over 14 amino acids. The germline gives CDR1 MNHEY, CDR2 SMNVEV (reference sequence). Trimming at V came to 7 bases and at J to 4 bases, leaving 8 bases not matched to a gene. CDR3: CASTPAGGEYEQYF. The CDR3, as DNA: TGTGCCAGCACTCCGGCGGGAGGGGAGTACGAGCAGTACTTC.

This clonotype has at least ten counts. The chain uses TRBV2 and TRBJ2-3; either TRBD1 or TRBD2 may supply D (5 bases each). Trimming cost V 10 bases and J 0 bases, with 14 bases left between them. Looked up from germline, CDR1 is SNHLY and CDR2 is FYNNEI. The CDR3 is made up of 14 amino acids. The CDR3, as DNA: TGTGCCACAACTTCGGGACGGAGCACAGATACGCAGTATTTT. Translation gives CATTSGRSTDTQYF. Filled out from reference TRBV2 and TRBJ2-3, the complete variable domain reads EPEVTQTPSHQVTQMGQEVILRCVPISNHLYFYWYRQILGQKVEFLVSFYNNEISEKSEIFDDQFSVERPDGSNFTLKIRSTKLEDSAMYFCATTSGRSTDTQYFGPGTRLTVL.

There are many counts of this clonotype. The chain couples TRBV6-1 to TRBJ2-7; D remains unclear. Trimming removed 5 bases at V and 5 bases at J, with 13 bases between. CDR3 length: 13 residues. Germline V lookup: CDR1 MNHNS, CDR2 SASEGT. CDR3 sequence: CASSSARPHEQYF. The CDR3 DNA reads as TGTGCCAGCAGTTCCGCCAGGCCCCACGAGCAGTACTTC.

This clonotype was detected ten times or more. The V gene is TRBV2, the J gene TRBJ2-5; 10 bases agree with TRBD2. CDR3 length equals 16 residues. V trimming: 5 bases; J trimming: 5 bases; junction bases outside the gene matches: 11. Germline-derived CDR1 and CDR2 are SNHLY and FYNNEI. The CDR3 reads CASSSTRAGGQETQYF. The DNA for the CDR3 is TGTGCCAGCAGTTCAACCCGAGCGGGAGGGCAGGAGACCCAGTACTTC.

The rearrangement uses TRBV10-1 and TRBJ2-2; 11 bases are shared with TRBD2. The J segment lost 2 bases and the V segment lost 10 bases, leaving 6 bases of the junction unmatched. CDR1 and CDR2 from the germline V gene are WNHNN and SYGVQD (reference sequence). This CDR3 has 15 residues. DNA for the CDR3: TGCGCCACTTCAACTAGCGGGAGAAACACCGGGGAGCTGTTTTTT. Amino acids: CATSTSGRNTGELFF.

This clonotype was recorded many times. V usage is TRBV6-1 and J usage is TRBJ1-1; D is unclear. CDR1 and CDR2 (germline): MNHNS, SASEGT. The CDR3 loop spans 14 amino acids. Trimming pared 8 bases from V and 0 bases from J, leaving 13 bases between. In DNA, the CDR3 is TGTGCCAGCGGGCGGACTGTTTTGAACACTGAAGCTTTCTTT. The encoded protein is CASGRTVLNTEAFF.

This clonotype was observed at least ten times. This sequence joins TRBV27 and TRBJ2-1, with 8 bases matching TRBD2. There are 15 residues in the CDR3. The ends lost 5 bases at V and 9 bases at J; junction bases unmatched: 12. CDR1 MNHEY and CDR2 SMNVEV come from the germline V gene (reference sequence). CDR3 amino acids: CASSHLAGPRSEQFF. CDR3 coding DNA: TGTGCCAGCAGTCATTTAGCGGGACCTCGATCTGAGCAGTTCTTC.

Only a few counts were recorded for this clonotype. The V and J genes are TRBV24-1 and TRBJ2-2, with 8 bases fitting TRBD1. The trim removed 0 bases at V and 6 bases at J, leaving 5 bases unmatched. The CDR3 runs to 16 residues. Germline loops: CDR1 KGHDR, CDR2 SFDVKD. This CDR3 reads CATSDLGQGRAGELFF. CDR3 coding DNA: TGTGCCACCAGTGATTTGGGACAGGGTCGGGCCGGGGAGCTGTTTTTT.

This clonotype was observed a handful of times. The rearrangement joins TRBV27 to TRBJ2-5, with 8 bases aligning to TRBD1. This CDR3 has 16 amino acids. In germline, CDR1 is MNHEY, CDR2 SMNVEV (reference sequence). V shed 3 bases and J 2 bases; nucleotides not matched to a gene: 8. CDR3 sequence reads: CASSFNTQGAQETQYF. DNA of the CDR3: TGTGCCAGCAGTTTCAACACCCAGGGGGCTCAAGAGACCCAGTACTTC.

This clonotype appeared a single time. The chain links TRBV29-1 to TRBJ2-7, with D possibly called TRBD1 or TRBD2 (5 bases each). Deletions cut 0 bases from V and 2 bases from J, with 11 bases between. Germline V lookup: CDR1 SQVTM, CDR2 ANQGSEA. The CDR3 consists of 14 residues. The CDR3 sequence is CSVEDRDGPYEQYF. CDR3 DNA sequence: TGCAGCGTTGAAGATCGGGACGGCCCCTACGAGCAGTACTTC.

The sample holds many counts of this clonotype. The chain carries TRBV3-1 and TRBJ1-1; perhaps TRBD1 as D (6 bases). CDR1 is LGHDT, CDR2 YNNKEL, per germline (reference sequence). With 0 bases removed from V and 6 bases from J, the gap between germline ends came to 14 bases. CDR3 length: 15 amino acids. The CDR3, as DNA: TGTGCCAGCAGCCAAGATCTAACAGGGTCCGCTGAAGCTTTCTTT. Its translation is CASSQDLTGSAEAFF.

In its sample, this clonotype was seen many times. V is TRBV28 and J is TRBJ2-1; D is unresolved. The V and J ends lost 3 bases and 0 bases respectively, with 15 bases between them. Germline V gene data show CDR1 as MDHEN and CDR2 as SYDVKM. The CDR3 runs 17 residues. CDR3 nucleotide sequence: TGTGCCAGCAGTTTCGCGGCGGCAACCAGCTCCTACAATGAGCAGTTCTTC. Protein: CASSFAAATSSYNEQFF.

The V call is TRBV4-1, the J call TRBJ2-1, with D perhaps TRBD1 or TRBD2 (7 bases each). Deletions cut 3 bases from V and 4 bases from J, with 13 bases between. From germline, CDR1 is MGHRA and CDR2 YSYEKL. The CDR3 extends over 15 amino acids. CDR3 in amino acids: CASSHGAGQYNEQFF. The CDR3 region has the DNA TGCGCCAGCAGCCATGGAGCGGGACAGTACAATGAGCAGTTCTTC.

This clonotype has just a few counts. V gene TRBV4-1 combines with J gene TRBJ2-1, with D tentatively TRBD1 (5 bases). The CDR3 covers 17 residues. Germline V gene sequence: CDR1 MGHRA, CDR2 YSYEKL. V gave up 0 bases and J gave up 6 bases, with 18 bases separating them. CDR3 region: CASSQDHRTPRRNEQFF. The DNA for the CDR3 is TGCGCCAGCAGCCAAGATCACAGGACACCTCGCCGCAATGAGCAGTTCTTC.

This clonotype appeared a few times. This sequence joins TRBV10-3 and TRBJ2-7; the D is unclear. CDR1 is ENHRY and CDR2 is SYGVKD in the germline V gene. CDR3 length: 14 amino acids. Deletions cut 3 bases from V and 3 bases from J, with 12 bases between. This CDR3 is CAISESRANYEQYF. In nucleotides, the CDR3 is TGTGCCATCAGTGAATCCCGGGCCAACTACGAGCAGTACTTC.

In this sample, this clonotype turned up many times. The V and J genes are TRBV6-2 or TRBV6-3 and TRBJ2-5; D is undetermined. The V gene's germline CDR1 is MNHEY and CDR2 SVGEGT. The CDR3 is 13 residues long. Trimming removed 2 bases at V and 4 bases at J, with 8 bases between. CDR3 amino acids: CASSYTPRETQYF. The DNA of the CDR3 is TGTGCCAGCAGTTACACCCCAAGAGAGACCCAGTACTTC.

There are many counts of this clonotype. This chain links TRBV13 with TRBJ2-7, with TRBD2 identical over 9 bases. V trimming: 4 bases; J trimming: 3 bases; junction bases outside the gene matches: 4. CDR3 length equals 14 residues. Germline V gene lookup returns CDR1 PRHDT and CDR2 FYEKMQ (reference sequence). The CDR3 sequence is CASSSGTSLYEQYF. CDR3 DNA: TGTGCCAGCAGCTCTGGGACTAGCCTCTACGAGCAGTACTTC.

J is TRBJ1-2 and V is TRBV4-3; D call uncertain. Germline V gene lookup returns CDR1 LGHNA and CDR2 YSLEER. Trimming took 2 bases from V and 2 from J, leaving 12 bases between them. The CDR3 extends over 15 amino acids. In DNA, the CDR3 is TGCGCCAGCAGCCAATATCCAACAGAGAACTATGGCTACACCTTC. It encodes CASSQYPTENYGYTF.